The 21 T cell receptor beta chains below come from one sample, sequenced in a study of Graves' ophthalmopathy and Graves' hyperthyroidism. Using RNA transcripts, the TCR beta CDR3 regions were amplified. RT-PCR was first run with HTBI primers, then multiplex PCR in a second round. TCRdb passed the multiplex PCR reads through MiXCR, listing each CDR3 protein once. The sample holds under 350,000 distinct CDR3 sequences, about 17% seen once. Source material: peripheral blood. The receptors were sampled from an adult man with Graves' ophthalmopathy.

As regards this clonotype: One junction end does not reproduce the germline sequence, and a read error may be involved. The CDR3 DNA sequence: TGTGCCAGTAGTGCCGACAGGGACTCTAGAAACACCATATATTTT. Its translation is CASSADRDSRNTIYF. The genes are TRBV19 and TRBJ1-3; 7 bases line up with TRBD1. The CDR3 length is 15 residues. The germline CDR1 and CDR2 sequences are LNHDA and SQIVND (reference sequence).

This clonotype was seen ten or more times. The genes are TRBV11-2 and TRBJ1-2; TRBD1 matches 7 bases. This CDR3 has 13 amino acids. Germline lookup yields CDR1 SGHAT and CDR2 FQNNGV. The junction had 9 bases not matched to a gene; V was cut back by 6 bases and J by 8 bases. As DNA, the CDR3 is TGTGCCAGCAGGTACAGGGGATCGCGAGGCTACACCTTC. Translated, it gives CASRYRGSRGYTF.

This clonotype was seen ten or more times. This chain joins TRBV6-5 and TRBJ1-5; 7 nucleotides line up with TRBD1. Germline assignment: CDR1 MNHEY and CDR2 SVGAGI. CDR3 length equals 14 residues. J was trimmed by 4 bases and V by 7 bases; bases with no gene match: 7. The CDR3: CASTFGQENQPQHF. The CDR3 coding sequence is TGTGCCAGCACCTTCGGACAGGAGAATCAGCCCCAGCATTTT.

The chain combines TRBV29-1 with TRBJ1-1; 8 nucleotides align to TRBD1. The CDR3 contains 12 residues. V was clipped by 6 bases and J by 10 bases; unmatched bases: 10. Germline CDR1 reads SQVTM; CDR2 reads ANQGSEA. The DNA for the CDR3 is TGCAGCGTGAGACAGGGGCCCCACGGAGCTTTCTTT. Encoded protein: CSVRQGPHGAFF.

This clonotype has ten or more counts. This chain connects TRBV19 to TRBJ1-2, with D uncertain. The V end was cut by 4 bases, the J end by 8 bases, with 14 bases between. The CDR3 runs 13 residues. CDR1 is LNHDA and CDR2 is SQIVND in the germline V gene (reference sequence). The CDR3 loop reads CASSNSRGRGYTF. CDR3 in DNA: TGTGCCAGTAGTAATAGCCGCGGGAGAGGCTACACCTTC.

This clonotype occurred many times. The chain recombines TRBV11-2 with TRBJ2-2, with D possibly matching TRBD2 (6 bases). Trimming removed 5 bases at V and 1 base at J, with 11 bases between. Germline CDR1 and CDR2: SGHAT and FQNNGV. The CDR3 has 15 residues. CDR3 DNA: TGTGCCAGCAGCCCCCGGGGGAGGAACACCGGGGAGCTGTTTTTT. It translates to CASSPRGRNTGELFF.

This clonotype has a count of ten or more. The gene calls are TRBV7-8 and TRBJ1-1, with TRBD1 matching over 7 bases. The CDR3 is made up of 14 amino acids. Trimming removed 9 bases from V and 2 bases from J; junction bases left unmatched: 9. Germline loops: CDR1 SGHVS, CDR2 FQNEAQ. CDR3 bases: TGTGCCAGTGGCGGGGACAGCCGAAACACTGAAGCTTTCTTT. Amino acids: CASGGDSRNTEAFF. Drawing the rest from reference TRBV7-8 and TRBJ1-1, the complete variable domain is GAGVSQSPRYKVAKRGQDVALRCDPISGHVSLFWYQQALGQGPEFLTYFQNEAQLDKSGLPSDRFFAERPEGSVSTLKIQRTQQEDSAVYLCASGGDSRNTEAFFGQGTRLTVV.

This clonotype was seen many times. The chain recombines TRBV11-1 with TRBJ1-1; 8 bases are a match to TRBD1. J gave up 4 bases and V 2 bases, and 9 bases lay outside the gene matches. CDR3 size: 16 residues. The germline CDR1 and CDR2 sequences are SGHAT and FQDESV (reference sequence). Written as DNA, the CDR3 is TGTGCCAGCAGCTTAACTGAAGGCCAGGGGGCCACTGAAGCTTTCTTT. Translated: CASSLTEGQGATEAFF. The variable domain in full, completed from reference TRBV11-1 and TRBJ1-1, reads EAEVAQSPRYKITEKSQAVAFWCDPISGHATLYWYRQILGQGPELLVQFQDESVVDDSQLPKDRFSAERLKGVDSTLKIQPAELGDSAMYLCASSLTEGQGATEAFFGQGTRLTVV.

In this sample, this clonotype turned up a few times. V gene TRBV6-1 combines with J gene TRBJ1-5, with D possibly being TRBD1 (5 bases). The CDR3 totals 13 residues. The germline V gene encodes CDR1 MNHNS and CDR2 SASEGT. Trimming cost V 8 bases and J 6 bases, with 14 bases left between them. CDR3 in DNA: TGTGCCAGCGGAAGGGGCCGTGCTCAGCCCCAGCATTTT. Translating it yields CASGRGRAQPQHF.

Comment on this clonotype: One end of the junction is discordant with germline, which a read error may explain. The rearrangement links TRBV4-1 to TRBJ1-6; D not resolved. The CDR3 covers 13 residues. Germline CDR1 MGHRA, CDR2 YSYEKL. The CDR3 spells CASSRGIYSPPHF. The CDR3 DNA reads as TGCGCCAGCAGCAGAGGCATATATTCACCCCCCCACTTT.

For this clonotype: This CDR3 fails to terminate in the conserved phenylalanine or tryptophan, so it likely reflects a read error. The chain is built from TRBV7-2 and TRBJ2-5; 11 bases fit TRBD2. J gave up 3 bases and V 5 bases, and 2 bases lay outside the gene matches. The CDR3 is 14 amino acids. The V gene's germline CDR1 is SGHTA and CDR2 FQGNSA. CDR3 residues: CASSQGLAEETQYL. In nucleotides, the CDR3 is TGTGCCAGCAGCCAGGGACTAGCGGAAGAGACCCAGTACCTC.

This clonotype was recorded many times. The chain combines TRBV28 with TRBJ2-5; no firm D call. Germline V CDR1 and CDR2: MDHEN, SYDVKM. V lost 3 bases and J lost 5, with 13 bases in between. This CDR3 is 14 amino acids long. The CDR3 DNA follows: TGTGCCAGCAGTTTCCAAGGGCTGGGGGAGACCCAGTACTTC. Protein sequence: CASSFQGLGETQYF.

Many counts were recorded for this clonotype. CDR3 nucleotides: TGTGCCAGTAGTATCCAGGGGGCCAGGAGCAATCAGCCCCAGCATTTT. Residues: CASSIQGARSNQPQHF. This chain connects TRBV19 to TRBJ1-5; 8 positions agree with TRBD1. V lost 3 bases, J lost 1 base, and 5 bases stayed unmatched. Per the germline V gene, CDR1 is LNHDA and CDR2 is SQIVND (reference sequence). The CDR3 has 16 amino acids. Full variable domain (remainder filled in from reference TRBV19 and TRBJ1-5): DGGITQSPKYLFRKEGQNVTLSCEQNLNHDAMYWYRQDPGQGLRLIYYSQIVNDFQKGDIAEGYSVSREKKESFPLTVTSAQKNPTAFYLCASSIQGARSNQPQHFGDGTRLSIL.

The chain links TRBV6-1 to TRBJ1-2; 7 nucleotides line up with TRBD1. Germline CDR1 and CDR2: MNHNS and SASEGT. The V segment lost 8 bases and the J segment 3 bases; nucleotides outside the gene matches: 18. The CDR3 sequence is 17 residues long. The CDR3 protein is CASLGPKQGTSDYGYTF. The CDR3 bases are TGTGCCAGCTTGGGGCCTAAACAGGGGACGAGTGACTATGGCTACACCTTC.

This clonotype was recorded many times. This sequence joins TRBV4-1 and TRBJ2-5, with D possibly being TRBD2 (5 bases). Looked up from germline, CDR1 is MGHRA and CDR2 is YSYEKL. V was shortened by 4 bases and J by 5 bases, with 14 bases between the two germline ends. This CDR3 is built from 14 residues. This chain's CDR3 is CASSPAPGWETQYF. CDR3 bases: TGCGCCAGCAGCCCCGCTCCGGGGTGGGAGACCCAGTACTTC.

In this sample, this clonotype turned up many times. The gene calls are TRBV4-1 and TRBJ1-2; possibly TRBD1 for D (6 bases). V lost 4 bases, J lost 6 bases, and 21 bases lay in between. Looked up from germline, CDR1 is MGHRA and CDR2 is YSYEKL. This CDR3 is 16 amino acids long. In DNA form, the CDR3 reads TGCGCCAGCAGCCCCCTTGTGGGGACATGGAAGGATGGCTACACCTTC. The encoded protein is CASSPLVGTWKDGYTF.

This clonotype was found many times. V gene TRBV20-1 combines with J gene TRBJ1-2; D unclear. The CDR3 contains 12 residues. Trimming removed 5 bases at V and 5 bases at J, with 12 bases between. Germline-derived CDR1 and CDR2 are DFQATT and SNEGSKA (reference sequence). DNA of the CDR3: TGCAGTGCTCTCAAAAAATCGTATGGCTACACCTTC. Translation gives CSALKKSYGYTF.

This clonotype has at least ten counts. The chain recombines TRBV28 with TRBJ1-2; D possibly corresponds to TRBD1 (5 bases). With 4 bases removed from V and 5 bases from J, the gap between germline ends came to 11 bases. Looked up from germline, CDR1 is MDHEN and CDR2 is SYDVKM. CDR3 length equals 13 residues. CDR3 region: CASSSGTVYGYTF. In nucleotides, the CDR3 is TGTGCCAGCAGTTCAGGGACGGTTTATGGCTACACCTTC.

There are many counts of this clonotype. The chain combines TRBV7-9 with TRBJ1-2, with a tentative D call TRBD1 (6 bases). CDR3 length: 12 amino acids. Germline V gives CDR1 SEHNR, CDR2 FQNEAQ (reference sequence). Deletions cut 3 bases from V and 9 bases from J, with 11 bases between. The CDR3 DNA sequence: TGTGCCAGCAGCTTCGGGGGCGGTAGCTACACCTTC. Translation gives CASSFGGGSYTF.

This clonotype has at least ten counts. J is TRBJ2-2 and V is TRBV5-1, with D maybe TRBD2 (5 bases). The CDR3 has 16 amino acids. V gave up 4 bases and J gave up 2 bases, with 15 bases separating them. The germline CDR1 and CDR2 sequences are SGHRS and YFSETQ. This CDR3 reads CASSLERAENTGELFF. The DNA for the CDR3 is TGCGCCAGCAGCCTGGAGAGGGCAGAAAACACCGGGGAGCTGTTTTTT.

This clonotype was counted only a few times. The chain links TRBV28 to TRBJ2-5; D is unclear. The CDR3 is made up of 15 amino acids. The V and J ends lost 5 bases and 9 bases respectively, with 22 bases between them. Germline V gives CDR1 MDHEN, CDR2 SYDVKM. The CDR3 spells CASSPTAGPGEAQYF. The CDR3 DNA reads as TGTGCCAGCAGTCCAACGGCAGGACCGGGTGAGGCCCAGTACTTC.